This T cell receptor (beta chain) was found in a study of identical twins. General study results and limits: Low generation probability was overrepresented in out-of-frame alpha sequences shared by twins. Models underpredicted monozygotic twin sharing of out-of-frame TCR alpha. Whereas memory repertoires showed no such difference, abundant cord blood beta clonotypes carried fewer insertions.

In this sample, this clonotype turned up many times. What it binds is unknown. Each CDR3 protein is one row after TCRdb ran MiXCR on the 5' RACE reads. The table has 700,000 or so distinct CDR3 sequences, 8% to 9% seen once. With V trimmed by 5 bases and J by 6 bases, 12 bases remained unmatched. The CDR3 has 14 residues. Germline CDR1 is DFQATT and CDR2 is SNEGSKA (reference sequence). These same data were also listed under a study on yellow fever vaccine responses in identical twins.

Sequencing was carried out using PBMCs. The chain couples TRBV20-1 to TRBJ2-7; 8 bases match TRBD1. This TCR was sampled from a woman between 18 and 29 years old in good health. The CDR3 DNA sequence: TGCAGTGCTCCGACGGACAGGGATTTTGGCGAGCAGTACTTC. It is translated as CSAPTDRDFGEQYF.